The rows below give T cell receptor beta chains drawn from one sample of a study of blood T cell repertoires in COVID-19. Method: immunoSEQ multiplex PCR; TCRdb's copy keeps in-frame clones and lacks some. The sample records 100,000 to 150,000 clones, about 86% being singletons. The sample was PBMCs or T cells enriched from blood (not recorded which). The receptors come from a man aged 35 to 55 with acute COVID-19. The CDR3 runs from the conserved cysteine through the conserved F or W. The D gene is left open where the match is weak. Expanded clones are given a class, and other clones once, few, many or no size at all.

d_call clone_size j_call v_call cdr3_aa cdr3_nt
TRBD1 . TRBJ1-2 TRBV18 CASSPLKGTGNGYTF TGTGCCAGCTCACCACTTAAGGGGACAGGGAATGGCTACACCTTC
. once TRBJ2-3 TRBV18 CASSPPAGFTDTQYF TGTGCCAGCTCACCACCGGCAGGCTTCACAGATACGCAGTATTTT
. . TRBJ2-5 TRBV27 CASRQGPGVETQYF TGTGCCAGCAGACAGGGCCCAGGGGTGGAGACCCAGTACTTC
TRBD2 . TRBJ2-1 TRBV12-5 CASGLPAGGRNEQFF TGTGCTAGTGGTTTGCCAGCGGGGGGGAGGAATGAGCAGTTCTTC
. . TRBJ1-2 TRBV5-1 CASSLSGQAYGYTF TGCGCCAGCAGCTTGAGCGGGCAAGCCTATGGCTACACCTTC
. . TRBJ2-6 TRBV6-5 CASSYFTGSGANVLTF TGTGCCAGCAGTTATTTCACAGGGTCTGGGGCCAACGTCCTGACTTTC
. . TRBJ1-2 TRBV28 CASSLFTVNYGYTF TGTGCCAGCAGTTTATTTACGGTTAACTATGGCTACACCTTC
. . TRBJ2-7 TRBV7-9 CASSPLQGQYF TGTGCCAGCAGCCCCCTTCAGGGGCAGTACTTC
. . TRBJ2-3 TRBV4-1 CASSQEVGLSTDTQYF TGCGCCAGCAGCCAAGAGGTGGGACTCTCCACAGATACGCAGTATTTT
TRBD2 once TRBJ2-7 TRBV5-5 CASSLAAGVSSYEQYF TGTGCCAGCAGCTTGGCAGCGGGAGTAAGCTCCTACGAGCAGTACTTC
TRBD2 . TRBJ2-7 TRBV3-1/TRBV3-2 CASSLASGPYEQYF TGTGCCAGCAGCCTTGCTAGCGGACCCTACGAGCAGTACTTC
TRBD2 . TRBJ2-5 TRBV7-3 CASSSSGSRETQYF TGTGCCAGCAGCTCTAGCGGGAGTCGGGAGACCCAGTACTTC
. . TRBJ2-5 TRBV5-1 CASSSKTGSETQYF TGCGCCAGCAGCTCGAAAACAGGGTCAGAGACCCAGTACTTC
TRBD1 . TRBJ1-2 TRBV6-2/TRBV6-3 CASSDPLSGTGGYTF TGTGCCAGCAGCGATCCCCTATCCGGGACAGGTGGCTACACCTTC
. few TRBJ1-1 TRBV25-1 CASSEYGFGVGANTEAFF TGTGCCAGCAGTGAATATGGTTTTGGGGTAGGGGCGAACACTGAAGCTTTCTTT
TRBD2 . TRBJ2-7 TRBV30 CAWSLPGLAVYEQYF TGTGCCTGGAGTTTACCGGGACTAGCGGTCTACGAGCAGTACTTC
. . TRBJ1-2 TRBV7-2 CASSLWGEAYGYTF TGTGCCAGCAGCCTCTGGGGGGAAGCCTATGGCTACACCTTC
. . TRBJ1-5 TRBV7-9 CASSSGLSNQPQHF TGTGCCAGCAGCTCGGGACTAAGCAATCAGCCCCAGCATTTT
TRBD2 . TRBJ2-1 TRBV10-2 CASNTGGPINEQFF TGCGCCAGCAACACGGGAGGGCCTATAAATGAGCAGTTCTTC
TRBD1 once TRBJ1-1 TRBV19 CASSMGGQANTEAFF TGTGCCAGTAGTATGGGGGGACAGGCGAACACTGAAGCTTTCTTT
. once TRBJ2-6 TRBV5-4 CASSLGVTGTFGANVLTF TGTGCCAGCAGCTTGGGCGTGACAGGGACTTTTGGGGCCAACGTCCTGACTTTC
TRBD1 once TRBJ1-5 TRBV6-4 CASSEPTGFYQPQHF TGTGCCAGCAGTGAGCCGACAGGGTTCTATCAGCCCCAGCATTTT
TRBD2 . TRBJ2-3 TRBV6-5 CASSYDGLAHADTQYF TGTGCCAGCAGTTACGATGGACTAGCGCATGCAGATACGCAGTATTTT
. . TRBJ2-3 TRBV12-3/TRBV12-4 CASSLQAEGTQYF TGTGCCAGCAGTTTACAGGCCGAAGGTACGCAGTATTTT
TRBD2 few TRBJ2-7 TRBV2 CASSEGAGVYEQYF TGTGCCAGCAGTGAAGGGGCGGGGGTGTACGAGCAGTACTTC
. . TRBJ1-1 TRBV5-1 CASSLGREAFF TGCGCCAGCAGCTTGGGTCGTGAAGCTTTCTTT
. few TRBJ1-2 TRBV10-3 CAISGEENYGYTF TGTGCCATCAGTGGGGAGGAAAACTATGGCTACACCTTC
TRBD2 . TRBJ2-3 TRBV27 CASTSGGAETDTQYF TGTGCCAGCACCTCCGGGGGGGCTGAGACAGATACGCAGTATTTT
. . TRBJ1-1 TRBV7-9 CASTRQNTEAFF TGTGCCAGCACCAGACAGAACACTGAAGCTTTCTTT
TRBD2 . TRBJ2-3 TRBV9 CASSADSGSGQYF TGTGCCAGCAGCGCCGACAGCGGGAGTGGGCAGTATTTT
. once TRBJ1-1 TRBV24-1 CATSDRLNTEAFF TGTGCCACCAGTGACAGATTGAACACTGAAGCTTTCTTT
TRBD1 . TRBJ2-7 TRBV10-3 CAVLGQGAGQYF TGTGCCGTATTAGGACAGGGGGCAGGGCAGTACTTC
. . TRBJ1-1 TRBV28 CASRTGSSEAFF TGTGCCAGCAGAACAGGGAGCTCTGAAGCTTTCTTT
TRBD1 once TRBJ1-4 TRBV4-1 CASSLGQGKEKLFF TGCGCCAGCAGCCTGGGACAGGGGAAGGAAAAACTGTTTTTT
. . TRBJ1-2 TRBV7-9 CASNPGSSAWYGYGYTF TGTGCCAGCAACCCTGGTAGCTCAGCATGGTATGGCTATGGCTACACCTTC
. . TRBJ2-2 TRBV7-3 CASSPRWAGSTGELFF TGTGCCAGCAGCCCCCGGTGGGCAGGATCCACCGGGGAGCTGTTTTTT
TRBD2 . TRBJ2-1 TRBV27 CASSSWLAGGDNEQFF TGTGCCAGCAGTTCGTGGCTAGCGGGAGGGGACAATGAGCAGTTCTTC
. once TRBJ1-5 TRBV2 CASSEGDFNQPQHF TGTGCCAGCAGTGAGGGAGATTTCAATCAGCCCCAGCATTTT
. . TRBJ2-5 TRBV3-1/TRBV3-2 CASSEGGGPETQYF TGTGCCAGCAGCGAAGGGGGGGGCCCAGAGACCCAGTACTTC
. . TRBJ1-2 TRBV5-6 CASSLRGANYGYTF TGTGCCAGCAGCTTGAGAGGAGCTAACTATGGCTACACCTTC
. . TRBJ2-7 TRBV5-1 CASSLVGDEQYF TGCGCCAGCAGCTTGGTAGGGGACGAGCAGTACTTC
. . TRBJ2-2 TRBV6-6 CASSSQGSTTGELFF TGTGCCAGCAGTTCCCAGGGGTCCACCACCGGGGAGCTGTTTTTT
TRBD1 few TRBJ1-2 TRBV27 CASSSTDRLLSYGYTF TGTGCCAGCAGTTCTACGGACAGGCTCCTTTCCTATGGCTACACCTTC
TRBD1 . TRBJ1-6 TRBV10-3 CAISESTGVDNSPLHF TGTGCCATCAGTGAGTCGACAGGGGTTGATAATTCACCCCTCCACTTT
. . TRBJ1-4 TRBV10-3 CAISESETEVTTNEKLFF TGTGCCATCAGTGAGTCGGAAACAGAAGTAACAACTAATGAAAAACTGTTTTTT
TRBD2 . TRBJ2-1 TRBV28 CASSTLGGRVYNEQFF TGTGCCAGCAGTACCCTAGGCGGGAGGGTCTACAATGAGCAGTTCTTC
TRBD2 once TRBJ2-1 TRBV20-1 CRGGGLNEQFF TGCAGGGGGGGAGGGTTGAATGAGCAGTTCTTC
. . TRBJ2-3 TRBV6-5 CASSYREGDTQYF TGTGCCAGCAGTTACCGGGAAGGGGATACGCAGTATTTT
TRBD1 . TRBJ1-5 TRBV6-5 CASSYKTGGNQPQHF TGTGCCAGCAGTTACAAGACAGGGGGCAATCAGCCCCAGCATTTT
. . TRBJ2-2 TRBV11-1 CASSLDEAGELFF TGTGCCAGCAGCTTAGATGAGGCCGGGGAGCTGTTTTTT